These T cell receptor beta chains were read from a single sample in a study of memory CD4+ T cells and cytomegalovirus serostatus. Measured with immunoSEQ multiplex PCR; TCRdb has only the in-frame clones, and not every one. This table holds 45,000 to 70,000 clones, approximately 86% found once. Material for sequencing was memory CD4+ T cells from blood. The receptors stem from an adult in good health and CMV-seronegative. Some clones in this sample may be carry-over from other donors' samples. Both conserved end residues are part of each CDR3. Fields, in order: clone size, J gene, V gene, D gene, CDR3 protein, CDR3 DNA. D genes are given only for firm matches. Clone sizes are given selectively: once, few, many, or a class where the clone is expanded.

clone size: -; J gene: TRBJ1-2; V gene: TRBV28; D gene: -; CDR3 protein: CASSPGTPTRVYTF; CDR3 DNA: TGTGCCAGCAGTCCCGGGACCCCTACTCGCGTCTACACCTTC
clone size: -; J gene: TRBJ1-3; V gene: TRBV7-9; D gene: -; CDR3 protein: CASSSSVFSGNTIYF; CDR3 DNA: TGTGCCAGCAGCTCTTCGGTCTTCTCTGGAAACACCATATATTTT
clone size: -; J gene: TRBJ2-2; V gene: TRBV12-5; D gene: -; CDR3 protein: CASGLQGVRTGELFF; CDR3 DNA: TGTGCTAGTGGTTTGCAGGGTGTGCGAACCGGGGAGCTGTTTTTT
clone size: -; J gene: TRBJ1-1; V gene: TRBV28; D gene: -; CDR3 protein: CATHPGNTEAFF; CDR3 DNA: TGTGCCACACATCCCGGAAACACTGAAGCTTTCTTT
clone size: -; J gene: TRBJ2-3; V gene: TRBV5-1; D gene: -; CDR3 protein: CASSLGTSTDTQYF; CDR3 DNA: TGCGCCAGCAGCTTGGGAACTAGCACAGATACGCAGTATTTT
clone size: -; J gene: TRBJ2-2; V gene: TRBV7-3; D gene: -; CDR3 protein: CASSRGTTGELFF; CDR3 DNA: TGTGCCAGCAGCAGGGGAACTACCGGGGAGCTGTTTTTT
clone size: -; J gene: TRBJ1-3; V gene: TRBV6-1; D gene: -; CDR3 protein: CASRVDSSGNTIYF; CDR3 DNA: TGTGCCAGCAGGGTTGACAGCTCTGGAAACACCATATATTTT
clone size: -; J gene: TRBJ1-5; V gene: TRBV18; D gene: -; CDR3 protein: CASSAGRNQPQHF; CDR3 DNA: TGTGCCAGCTCAGCAGGCCGCAATCAGCCCCAGCATTTT
clone size: few; J gene: TRBJ2-7; V gene: TRBV6-6; D gene: TRBD2; CDR3 protein: CASSTGGTSGYEQYF; CDR3 DNA: TGTGCCAGCAGCACTGGCGGGACTAGCGGTTACGAGCAGTACTTC
clone size: -; J gene: TRBJ2-1; V gene: TRBV18; D gene: TRBD2; CDR3 protein: CASSPPAGGRVNEQFF; CDR3 DNA: TGTGCCAGCTCACCACCTGCGGGAGGTCGAGTGAATGAGCAGTTCTTC
clone size: -; J gene: TRBJ1-2; V gene: TRBV30; D gene: -; CDR3 protein: CAWSRTGRISYTF; CDR3 DNA: TGTGCCTGGAGCCGGACGGGGAGGATTAGCTACACCTTC
clone size: -; J gene: TRBJ1-2; V gene: TRBV28; D gene: -; CDR3 protein: CASSSGAGGYTF; CDR3 DNA: TGTGCCAGCAGTTCAGGAGCTGGGGGCTACACCTTC
clone size: -; J gene: TRBJ2-7; V gene: TRBV6-1; D gene: -; CDR3 protein: CASSHQTVLYEQYF; CDR3 DNA: TGTGCCAGCAGTCACCAGACAGTTCTCTACGAGCAGTACTTC
clone size: -; J gene: TRBJ1-2; V gene: TRBV28; D gene: TRBD1; CDR3 protein: CASRPTGSRGYTF; CDR3 DNA: TGTGCCAGCAGACCGACAGGGAGTCGCGGCTACACCTTC
clone size: -; J gene: TRBJ2-1; V gene: TRBV11-3; D gene: -; CDR3 protein: CASSLTSGPSRDNEQFF; CDR3 DNA: TGTGCCAGCAGCTTAACGTCGGGCCCCTCAAGAGACAATGAGCAGTTCTTC
clone size: -; J gene: TRBJ2-7; V gene: TRBV28; D gene: -; CDR3 protein: CASSLNGGRLQYF; CDR3 DNA: TGTGCCAGCAGTTTAAATGGGGGGAGACTTCAGTACTTC
clone size: -; J gene: TRBJ2-1; V gene: TRBV7-3; D gene: TRBD2; CDR3 protein: CASSFPASGRGNEQFF; CDR3 DNA: TGTGCCAGCAGCTTCCCGGCTAGCGGGAGGGGCAATGAGCAGTTCTTC
clone size: -; J gene: TRBJ2-1; V gene: TRBV5-6; D gene: TRBD2; CDR3 protein: CASSRRAGNYNEQFF; CDR3 DNA: TGTGCCAGCAGTCGGCGAGCGGGAAACTACAATGAGCAGTTCTTC
clone size: -; J gene: TRBJ1-3; V gene: TRBV27; D gene: TRBD1; CDR3 protein: CASRSGGPGNTIYF; CDR3 DNA: TGTGCCAGCAGATCAGGGGGCCCTGGAAACACCATATATTTT
clone size: once; J gene: TRBJ2-7; V gene: TRBV6-5; D gene: -; CDR3 protein: CASSPLSGTYEQYF; CDR3 DNA: TGTGCCAGCAGCCCACTGAGCGGAACCTACGAGCAGTACTTC
clone size: -; J gene: TRBJ2-2; V gene: TRBV15; D gene: TRBD2; CDR3 protein: CATSREGGSPGELFF; CDR3 DNA: TGTGCCACCAGCAGAGAGGGCGGGAGTCCTGGGGAGCTGTTTTTT
clone size: few; J gene: TRBJ2-5; V gene: TRBV7-8; D gene: TRBD2; CDR3 protein: CASSSYRLAETQYF; CDR3 DNA: TGTGCCAGCAGCTCTTATCGACTAGCGGAGACCCAGTACTTC
clone size: few; J gene: TRBJ2-7; V gene: TRBV27; D gene: -; CDR3 protein: CASSPSVGVFGGEQYF; CDR3 DNA: TGTGCCAGCAGTCCATCCGTTGGGGTTTTCGGGGGCGAGCAGTACTTC
clone size: -; J gene: TRBJ2-4; V gene: TRBV11-1; D gene: -; CDR3 protein: CASSFGVAGVAKNIQYF; CDR3 DNA: TGTGCCAGCAGCTTCGGTGTGGCAGGGGTGGCCAAAAACATTCAGTACTTC
clone size: -; J gene: TRBJ2-3; V gene: TRBV7-3; D gene: -; CDR3 protein: CASSLTISADTQYF; CDR3 DNA: TGTGCCAGCAGCCTAACCATTTCGGCAGATACGCAGTATTTT
clone size: -; J gene: TRBJ2-2; V gene: TRBV6-1; D gene: -; CDR3 protein: CASSQGHTNTGELFF; CDR3 DNA: TGTGCCAGCAGCCAGGGACACACGAACACCGGGGAGCTGTTTTTT
clone size: -; J gene: TRBJ1-5; V gene: TRBV6-6; D gene: -; CDR3 protein: CASSYPGALSQPQHF; CDR3 DNA: TGTGCCAGCAGTTACCCAGGGGCGCTGAGTCAGCCCCAGCATTTT
clone size: -; J gene: TRBJ1-1; V gene: TRBV18; D gene: -; CDR3 protein: CASSPPGTRNTEAFF; CDR3 DNA: TGTGCCAGCTCACCGCCCGGGACACGGAACACTGAAGCTTTCTTT
clone size: once; J gene: TRBJ2-1; V gene: TRBV4-2; D gene: TRBD2; CDR3 protein: CASSQRVSGLATNEQFF; CDR3 DNA: TGTGCCAGCAGCCAAAGGGTGTCTGGACTAGCTACGAATGAGCAGTTCTTC
clone size: -; J gene: TRBJ2-3; V gene: TRBV15; D gene: -; CDR3 protein: CATSRDLGRQITQYF; CDR3 DNA: TGTGCCACCAGCAGGGACCTGGGACGCCAGATTACGCAGTATTTT
clone size: -; J gene: TRBJ1-4; V gene: TRBV9; D gene: -; CDR3 protein: CASSVAATNEKLFF; CDR3 DNA: TGTGCCAGCAGCGTGGCTGCAACTAATGAAAAACTGTTTTTT
clone size: -; J gene: TRBJ2-2; V gene: TRBV28; D gene: TRBD2; CDR3 protein: CASSLTGRTSGGANTGELFF; CDR3 DNA: TGTGCCAGCAGTTTAACAGGGAGGACTAGCGGAGGGGCGAACACCGGGGAGCTGTTTTTT
clone size: -; J gene: TRBJ2-2; V gene: TRBV7-2; D gene: -; CDR3 protein: CASSLMVKDTGELFF; CDR3 DNA: TGTGCCAGCAGCTTAATGGTGAAAGACACCGGGGAGCTGTTTTTT
clone size: -; J gene: TRBJ1-5; V gene: TRBV28; D gene: TRBD1; CDR3 protein: CASSPRQGGQPQHF; CDR3 DNA: TGTGCCAGCAGTCCCCGACAGGGCGGTCAGCCCCAGCATTTT
clone size: -; J gene: TRBJ2-7; V gene: TRBV29-1; D gene: TRBD2; CDR3 protein: CSVYGLAGVGYEQYF; CDR3 DNA: TGCAGCGTATACGGACTAGCGGGAGTAGGGTACGAGCAGTACTTC
clone size: -; J gene: TRBJ1-3; V gene: TRBV4-3; D gene: -; CDR3 protein: CASSQVTPGNTIYF; CDR3 DNA: TGCGCCAGCAGCCAAGTGACACCTGGAAACACCATATATTTT
clone size: -; J gene: TRBJ2-5; V gene: TRBV27; D gene: -; CDR3 protein: CASPVGWTQYF; CDR3 DNA: TGTGCCAGCCCCGTCGGGTGGACCCAGTACTTC
clone size: -; J gene: TRBJ2-1; V gene: TRBV18; D gene: -; CDR3 protein: CASSPRPFNEQFF; CDR3 DNA: TGTGCCAGCTCACCACGGCCCTTTAATGAGCAGTTCTTC
clone size: once; J gene: TRBJ1-1; V gene: TRBV29-1; D gene: -; CDR3 protein: CGGILQHTEAFF; CDR3 DNA: TGCGGCGGTATCTTACAGCACACTGAAGCTTTCTTT
clone size: -; J gene: TRBJ1-4; V gene: TRBV20-1; D gene: -; CDR3 protein: CSVSHEKLFF; CDR3 DNA: TGCAGTGTTTCACATGAAAAACTGTTTTTT